This TCR beta chain was observed in a study of regulatory T cells in long-lasting Graves disease. The authors built TCR beta libraries using iRepertoire HTBI primers and Arm-PCR of CDR3 regions. TCRdb re-called the multiplex PCR reads through MiXCR, storing one row per CDR3 protein. Among about 440,000 distinct CDR3 sequences, 16% were seen once, and the ten largest hold around 11%. This CDR3 contains 17 residues. After removal of 2 bases from V and 4 bases from J, the junction contained 13 bases not matched to a gene. CDR1 is MNHEY and CDR2 is SVGEGT in the germline V gene. Indicated time point: newly diagnosed GD, antithyroid drugs for less than 3 months. TCR sequences were obtained from RNA taken from PBMCs. A word on this clonotype: Its specificity is unknown.

Study-wide points: With approximately 2,500 shared public clonotypes, persistent patients exceeded new patients, who shared about a thousand. It is possible that accuracy was reduced by the small size of the sample. Persistent disease preferred TRBV28, TRBJ1-2 and TRBJ2-5.

These data were also filed under a second study, of T cells in Graves' hyperthyroidism and ophthalmopathy. That report notes: Diagnostic decisions used clinical symptoms, serum thyroxine and TRAb, thyroid ultrasound and orbital computed tomography.

The sample here was peripheral blood mononuclear cells (PBMCs), taken at new diagnosis, from a patient treated with antithyroid drugs. The chain recombines TRBV6-2 or TRBV6-3 with TRBJ1-2; 7 bases are shared with TRBD1. This receptor was taken from a woman between 25 and 40 years old with Graves disease. The CDR3 is CASSYGFRDSRTYGYTF. In nucleotides, the CDR3 is TGTGCCAGCAGTTACGGCTTCCGGGACAGTCGTACCTATGGCTACACCTTC.